This T cell receptor (beta chain) was captured in a study of identifying expanded T cells in peripheral blood. Study results and caveats: Two-week clone count variance significantly increased as total template count grew. Differentially abundant clones: about 1.2 between replicates, 15 to 17 at about 13 days, approximately 19 at four.

Germline-derived CDR1 and CDR2 are MNHNS and SASEGT. The CDR3 is made up of 16 amino acids. The V gene lost 4 bases and the J gene lost 2 bases, with 15 bases spanning the gap. Points on this clone: No antigen is known for it.

TCRdb's copy holds only in-frame clones and misses some; the assay was immunoSEQ multiplex PCR. The sample has over 80,000 clones, around 85% seen once. Sequences were obtained from blood. This clonotype originated in a person aged 18-69 years in good health. This rearrangement joins TRBV6-1 to TRBJ1-3, with unresolved D. The CDR3 DNA follows: TGTGCCAGCAGTGTTCGCCTGGCTGCAACTGGAAACACCATATATTTT. This codes for CASSVRLAATGNTIYF.